A selection of T cell receptor beta chains follows, all from one sample in a study of blood T cell repertoires in COVID-19. Profiling relied on immunoSEQ multiplex PCR, and the TCRdb table lists in-frame clones only, not all of them. The table lists around 700,000 clones, 75% to 90% of them singletons. Specimen: peripheral blood. The receptors shown here come from a woman between 18 and 29 years old with acute or convalescent COVID-19. Both conserved end residues are part of each CDR3. The order of the fields is CDR3 protein, CDR3 DNA, V gene, D gene, clone size, J gene. The D gene is left open where the match is weak. Rows give clone size only sometimes, using once, few, many, or a class for an expanded clone.

CDR3aa: CAISESTPQTADTQYF
CDR3nt: TGTGCCATCAGTGAGTCGACTCCCCAGACGGCAGATACGCAGTATTTT
v_gene: TRBV10-3
d_gene: -
abundance: -
j_gene: TRBJ2-3

CDR3aa: CASSGTGVTNYGYTF
CDR3nt: TGTGCCAGCAGCGGGACAGGGGTGACTAACTATGGCTACACCTTC
v_gene: TRBV9
d_gene: TRBD1
abundance: once
j_gene: TRBJ1-2

CDR3aa: CASSPLLAGGTTDTQYF
CDR3nt: TGTGCCAGCAGCCCGTTGCTAGCGGGGGGTACCACAGATACGCAGTATTTT
v_gene: TRBV7-6
d_gene: TRBD2
abundance: -
j_gene: TRBJ2-3

CDR3aa: CASREDRQDEQFF
CDR3nt: TGTGCCAGCAGGGAGGACAGGCAGGATGAGCAGTTCTTC
v_gene: TRBV2
d_gene: TRBD1
abundance: -
j_gene: TRBJ2-1

CDR3aa: CASSIDPVPTNEKLFF
CDR3nt: TGTGCCAGTAGTATAGACCCAGTGCCAACTAATGAAAAACTGTTTTTT
v_gene: TRBV19
d_gene: -
abundance: -
j_gene: TRBJ1-4

CDR3aa: CASSIRGTEAFF
CDR3nt: TGTGCCAGTAGTATCCGGGGGACTGAAGCTTTCTTT
v_gene: TRBV19
d_gene: -
abundance: -
j_gene: TRBJ1-1

CDR3aa: CASRTGGGGEKLFF
CDR3nt: TGTGCCAGCAGGACAGGGGGCGGTGGGGAAAAACTGTTTTTT
v_gene: TRBV2
d_gene: TRBD1
abundance: -
j_gene: TRBJ1-4

CDR3aa: CASSLGDGVHQPQHF
CDR3nt: TGTGCCAGCAGTTTGGGAGACGGGGTACATCAGCCCCAGCATTTT
v_gene: TRBV27
d_gene: -
abundance: once
j_gene: TRBJ1-5

CDR3aa: CASRHLTGGEWGYTF
CDR3nt: TGTGCCAGCAGACACCTGACAGGGGGCGAGTGGGGCTACACCTTC
v_gene: TRBV6-6
d_gene: TRBD1
abundance: few
j_gene: TRBJ1-2

CDR3aa: CASSIIPTGSNSYEQYF
CDR3nt: TGTGCCAGCAGCATTATTCCCACGGGTTCTAACTCCTACGAGCAGTACTTC
v_gene: TRBV13
d_gene: -
abundance: -
j_gene: TRBJ2-7

CDR3aa: CASSPGTVYNEQFF
CDR3nt: TGTGCCAGCAGTCCAGGGACAGTTTACAATGAGCAGTTCTTC
v_gene: TRBV2
d_gene: TRBD1
abundance: -
j_gene: TRBJ2-1

CDR3aa: CASRQRLANTGELFF
CDR3nt: TGTGCCAGCAGGCAAAGACTAGCCAACACCGGGGAGCTGTTTTTT
v_gene: TRBV4-2
d_gene: TRBD2
abundance: -
j_gene: TRBJ2-2

CDR3aa: CASSYSEAANEQFF
CDR3nt: TGTGCCAGCAGTTACTCCGAGGCAGCTAATGAGCAGTTCTTC
v_gene: TRBV6-6
d_gene: -
abundance: -
j_gene: TRBJ2-1

CDR3aa: CASSQVGSFYTEAFF
CDR3nt: TGTGCCAGCAGCCAAGTGGGTAGCTTTTACACTGAAGCTTTCTTT
v_gene: TRBV14
d_gene: -
abundance: -
j_gene: TRBJ1-1

CDR3aa: CASSRQGLSPLHF
CDR3nt: TGCGCCAGCAGCCGACAGGGCCTTTCACCCCTCCACTTT
v_gene: TRBV4-1
d_gene: TRBD1
abundance: -
j_gene: TRBJ1-6

CDR3aa: CASSSYGEQFF
CDR3nt: TGTGCCAGCAGCTCCTATGGTGAGCAGTTCTTC
v_gene: TRBV12-3/TRBV12-4
d_gene: -
abundance: -
j_gene: TRBJ2-1

CDR3aa: CAISESNGRAYEQYF
CDR3nt: TGTGCCATCAGTGAGTCGAACGGGAGAGCCTACGAGCAGTACTTC
v_gene: TRBV10-3
d_gene: -
abundance: -
j_gene: TRBJ2-7

CDR3aa: CATSDFDRAQGDETQYF
CDR3nt: TGTGCCACCAGTGATTTCGACAGGGCCCAGGGGGACGAGACCCAGTACTTC
v_gene: TRBV24-1
d_gene: TRBD1
abundance: -
j_gene: TRBJ2-5

CDR3aa: CARSFYSRSPQETQYF
CDR3nt: TGTGCCAGAAGCTTCTACTCCCGCTCACCCCAAGAGACCCAGTACTTC
v_gene: TRBV5-3
d_gene: -
abundance: once
j_gene: TRBJ2-5

CDR3aa: CASSSSGTGGEKLFF
CDR3nt: TGTGCCAGCAGCTCCTCCGGGACAGGGGGAGAAAAACTGTTTTTT
v_gene: TRBV3-1/TRBV3-2
d_gene: TRBD1
abundance: -
j_gene: TRBJ1-4

CDR3aa: CASSVDNADTQYF
CDR3nt: TGTGCCAGCAGTGTTGACAACGCAGATACGCAGTATTTT
v_gene: TRBV2
d_gene: -
abundance: -
j_gene: TRBJ2-3

CDR3aa: CASSYVRNSPLHF
CDR3nt: TGTGCCAGCAGTTATGTGAGAAATTCACCCCTCCACTTT
v_gene: TRBV6-2/TRBV6-3
d_gene: -
abundance: -
j_gene: TRBJ1-6

CDR3aa: CASSTAGGTEAFF
CDR3nt: TGTGCCAGCAGTACGGCGGGGGGCACTGAAGCTTTCTTT
v_gene: TRBV12-3/TRBV12-4
d_gene: -
abundance: once
j_gene: TRBJ1-1